The entry that follows covers one T cell receptor (beta chain) sequence. This table comes from immunoSEQ multiplex PCR, and its TCRdb copy is limited to in-frame clones, with some not included. The sample includes approximately 170,000 clones, about four fifths of them seen just once. The data were obtained in a study of blood T cell repertoires in COVID-19. The trim removed 5 bases at V and 1 base at J, leaving 7 bases unmatched. Germline loops: CDR1 LNHDA, CDR2 SQIVND (reference sequence). The CDR3 spans 15 residues. Adults between roughly 18 and 89 years of age took part from some 25 US areas. Sequenced: PBMCs or T cells enriched from blood (not recorded which). The genes are TRBV19 and TRBJ1-1; TRBD1 agrees at 7 bases. This clonotype originated in a man aged 45-60 years who had recovered from COVID-19. The CDR3 reads CASSPRTGKNTEAFF. The CDR3 bases are TGTGCCAGTAGTCCCAGGACAGGCAAGAACACTGAAGCTTTCTTT. Using reference TRBV19 and TRBJ1-1 for the parts outside the CDR3, the full variable domain is DGGITQSPKYLFRKEGQNVTLSCEQNLNHDAMYWYRQDPGQGLRLIYYSQIVNDFQKGDIAEGYSVSREKKESFPLTVTSAQKNPTAFYLCASSPRTGKNTEAFFGQGTRLTVV.